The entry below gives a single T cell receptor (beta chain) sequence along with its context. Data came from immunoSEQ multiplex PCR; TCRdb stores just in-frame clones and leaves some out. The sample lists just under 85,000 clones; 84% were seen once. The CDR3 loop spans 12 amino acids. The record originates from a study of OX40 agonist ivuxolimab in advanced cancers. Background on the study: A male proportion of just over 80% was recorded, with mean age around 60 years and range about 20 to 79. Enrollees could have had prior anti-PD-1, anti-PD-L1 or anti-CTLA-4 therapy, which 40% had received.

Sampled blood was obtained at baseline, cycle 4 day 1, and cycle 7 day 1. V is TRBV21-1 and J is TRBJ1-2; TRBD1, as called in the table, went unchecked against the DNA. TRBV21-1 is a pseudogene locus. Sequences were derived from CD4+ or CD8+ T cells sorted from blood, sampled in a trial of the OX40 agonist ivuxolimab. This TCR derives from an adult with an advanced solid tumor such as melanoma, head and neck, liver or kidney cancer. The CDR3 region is CACYRGEAGYTF. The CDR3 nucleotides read TGTGCCTGCTACAGGGGGGAGGCTGGCTACACCTTC.